The next 23 T cell receptor beta chains were all read from a single sample in a study of T cells after yellow fever vaccination. MiXCR, run by TCRdb on the 5' RACE reads, gives a single entry per CDR3 protein. The repertoire holds fewer than 650,000 distinct CDR3 sequences, with 21% as singletons. The sample in question was PBMCs, obtained roughly 20 days after the first yellow fever vaccination. Source of these receptors: a man aged 18 to 29 who received the YFV17D yellow fever vaccine.

This clonotype was counted a few times. V gene TRBV9 combines with J gene TRBJ2-3; 10 bases align to TRBD2. Germline CDR1 reads SGDLS; CDR2 reads YYNGEE. This CDR3 is 16 amino acids long. With V trimmed by 2 bases and J by 2 bases, 5 bases remained unmatched. The CDR3 sequence is CASSVIAGGVTDTQYF. CDR3 sequence (DNA): TGTGCCAGCAGCGTGATAGCGGGGGGTGTCACAGATACGCAGTATTTT.

V usage is TRBV6-2 or TRBV6-3 and J usage is TRBJ2-7, with TRBD2 as a possible D gene (7 bases). Germline values: CDR1 MNHEY, CDR2 SVGEGT. V lost 5 bases, J lost 9 bases, and 14 bases lay in between. The CDR3 runs to 12 residues. For the CDR3, the DNA is TGTGCCAGCAGTGTAGGGGGGGCTGCGCAGTACGTC. It specifies CASSVGGAAQYV.

This clonotype has a handful of counts. The chain links TRBV12-3 or TRBV12-4 to TRBJ1-2; perhaps TRBD1 as D (5 bases). Trimming stripped 1 base from V and 5 bases from J, with 8 bases between. This CDR3 region has 13 residues. In DNA, the CDR3 is TGTGCCAGCAGTTTAGGCTGGGGGTATGGCTACACCTTC. This encodes CASSLGWGYGYTF.

In this sample, this clonotype turned up a few times. The J gene is TRBJ2-3, the V gene TRBV29-1; no clear D gene. This CDR3 spans 15 amino acids. Germline V gene sequence: CDR1 SQVTM, CDR2 ANQGSEA. Trimming took off 3 bases at V and 0 bases at J, with 13 bases between the two ends. Here the CDR3 DNA reads TGCAGCGTTGAGGTCACCTCCCGGAGCACAGATACGCAGTATTTT. Translating gives CSVEVTSRSTDTQYF.

V gene TRBV29-1 combines with J gene TRBJ2-1; possibly TRBD2 for D (6 bases). The CDR3 runs 14 residues. Trimming pared 2 bases from V and 4 bases from J, leaving 12 bases between. The germline V gene encodes CDR1 SQVTM and CDR2 ANQGSEA. CDR3 sequence (DNA): TGCAGCGTTGAATTAGCGGAACCGTACAATGAGCAGTTCTTC. It codes for CSVELAEPYNEQFF.

V gene TRBV27 combines with J gene TRBJ2-2; possibly TRBD2 for D (6 bases). The CDR3 covers 15 residues. The V gene lost 8 bases and the J gene lost 4 bases, with 17 bases spanning the gap. From germline, CDR1 is MNHEY and CDR2 SMNVEV (reference sequence). CDR3 sequence: CASGVHGGFTGELFF. DNA of the CDR3: TGTGCCAGCGGAGTTCATGGGGGGTTCACCGGGGAGCTGTTTTTT.

The rearrangement uses TRBV3-1 and TRBJ2-2, with D possibly being TRBD1 (6 bases). The V gene lost 3 bases and the J gene lost 12 bases, with 17 bases spanning the gap. CDR1 is LGHDT and CDR2 is YNNKEL in the germline V gene (reference sequence). This CDR3 has 14 amino acids. The DNA for the CDR3 is TGTGCCAGCAGCCACTCCGACAGGCCCAGTAAGCTGTTTTTT. Translated: CASSHSDRPSKLFF.

This chain joins TRBV28 and TRBJ2-1; D possibly corresponds to TRBD1 (6 bases). The CDR3 is 15 residues long. Trimming left V 5 bases short and J 3 bases short, with 14 bases between. Germline V gene lookup returns CDR1 MDHEN and CDR2 SYDVKM. The CDR3 sequence is CASSHLGQHYNEQFF. In nucleotides, the CDR3 is TGTGCCAGCAGTCATTTGGGACAACACTACAATGAGCAGTTCTTC.

This clonotype has just a few counts. The CDR3 is CASSLLDRGWDTEAFF. CDR3 DNA sequence: TGTGCCAGCAGTTTATTGGACAGGGGTTGGGACACTGAAGCTTTCTTT. The chain recombines TRBV27 with TRBJ1-1, with TRBD1 identical over 9 bases. This CDR3 comprises 16 residues. Germline CDR1 and CDR2: MNHEY and SMNVEV (reference sequence). After removal of 1 base from V and 3 bases from J, the junction contained 6 bases not matched to a gene.

There are a few counts of this clonotype. The V gene is TRBV4-1, the J gene TRBJ2-2; possibly TRBD1 for D (6 bases). CDR3 length: 15 amino acids. From germline, CDR1 is MGHRA and CDR2 YSYEKL. Trimming cost V 4 bases and J 4 bases, with 13 bases left between them. The CDR3 DNA is TGCGCCAGCAGCCCGATCCGGGACATCACCGGGGAGCTGTTTTTT. Encoded protein: CASSPIRDITGELFF.

This clonotype showed up just a few times. J is TRBJ2-2 and V is TRBV29-1; a possible D gene is TRBD1 (5 bases). Germline-derived CDR1 and CDR2 are SQVTM and ANQGSEA. Trimming took off 6 bases at V and 1 base at J, with 9 bases between the two ends. The CDR3 loop spans 13 amino acids. The CDR3 bases are TGCAGCGTCCTTGACAGGAACACCGGGGAGCTGTTTTTT. Its translation is CSVLDRNTGELFF.

The chain links TRBV5-4 to TRBJ1-1; tentatively, D is TRBD1 (5 bases). Germline V lookup: CDR1 SGHNT, CDR2 YYREEE (reference sequence). This CDR3 comprises 15 residues. V dropped 0 bases and J dropped 3 bases, with 12 bases sitting between them. The CDR3 region is CASSLEGDGYTEAFF. Written as DNA, the CDR3 is TGTGCCAGCAGCTTGGAAGGGGATGGGTACACTGAAGCTTTCTTT.

This clonotype was found a few times. The gene calls are TRBV12-3 or TRBV12-4 and TRBJ1-2; 7 nucleotides agree with TRBD1. The J segment lost 4 bases and the V segment lost 4 bases, leaving 9 bases of the junction unmatched. The CDR3 is made up of 15 amino acids. Written as DNA, the CDR3 is TGTGCCAGCAGTTCTAATTACAGGGGTGGCTATGGCTACACCTTC. This gives the protein CASSSNYRGGYGYTF.

This clonotype was found many times. This chain links TRBV7-2 with TRBJ2-1, with 8 positions matching TRBD2. This CDR3 has 15 amino acids. Germline CDR1 is SGHTA and CDR2 is FQGNSA. Trimming cost V 1 base and J 4 bases; bases outside gene matches: 3. In DNA form, the CDR3 reads TGTGCCAGCAGCTTAGGGGGCGGGGGGTACAATGAGCAGTTCTTC. Amino acid sequence: CASSLGGGGYNEQFF. Complete variable domain (other parts from reference TRBV7-2 and TRBJ2-1): GAGVSQSPSNKVTEKGKDVELRCDPISGHTALYWYRQSLGQGLEFLIYFQGNSAPDKSGLPSDRFSAERTGGSVSTLTIQRTQQEDSAVYLCASSLGGGGYNEQFFGPGTRLTVL.

The table lists this clonotype with a few counts. V and J are TRBV6-2 or TRBV6-3 and TRBJ2-1, with 13 bases aligning to TRBD2. Germline CDR1 is MNHEY and CDR2 is SVGEGT. J lost 10 bases, V lost 6 bases, and 6 bases had no gene match. The CDR3 is made up of 14 amino acids. CDR3 coding DNA: TGTGCCAGCAGCCTACTAGCGGGGGGGCTCGAGCAGTTCTTC. Its translation is CASSLLAGGLEQFF.

This clonotype was counted between two and nine times. The chain has TRBV7-2 and TRBJ1-1; D might be TRBD1 (6 bases). Looked up from germline, CDR1 is SGHTA and CDR2 is FQGNSA. The length of the CDR3 is 15 residues. V gave up 5 bases and J gave up 1 base, with 14 bases separating them. Written as DNA, the CDR3 is TGTGCCAGCAGCCCTGTCACAGGGAGGAACACTGAAGCTTTCTTT. Protein: CASSPVTGRNTEAFF.

This clonotype was detected a few times. This chain connects TRBV2 to TRBJ1-2, with D perhaps TRBD1 (5 bases). The CDR3 sequence is 14 residues long. CDR1 is SNHLY, CDR2 FYNNEI, per germline. V shed 5 bases and J shed 2 bases, with 12 bases lying between them. CDR3 residues: CASSLGRTNYGYTF. In DNA, the CDR3 is TGTGCCAGCAGTTTGGGACGGACAAACTATGGCTACACCTTC.

This chain links TRBV19 with TRBJ2-6; 12 nucleotides match TRBD1. The germline CDR1 and CDR2 sequences are LNHDA and SQIVND (reference sequence). The length of the CDR3 is 19 residues. V was pared by 5 bases and J by 2 bases, with 10 bases of the junction left unmatched. This chain's CDR3 is CASSQYSGTGGAGANVLTF. For the CDR3, the DNA is TGTGCCAGTAGTCAATATTCCGGGACAGGGGGCGCTGGGGCCAACGTCCTGACTTTC.

A word on this clonotype: At one boundary the junction diverges from the germline segment, which might be a read error. The chain has TRBV6-5 and TRBJ1-6, with 8 bases lining up with TRBD1. The CDR3 length is 13 residues. Germline values: CDR1 MNHEY, CDR2 SVGAGI. The CDR3, as DNA: TGTGCCGGCAGTTTCGACAGGGGCTCACCCCTCCACTTT. Its protein product is CAGSFDRGSPLHF.

The rearrangement joins TRBV30 to TRBJ2-3; D gene uncertain. Germline loops: CDR1 GTSNPN, CDR2 SVGIG (reference sequence). The CDR3 consists of 11 residues. Trimming left V 4 bases short and J 0 bases short, with 2 bases between. The CDR3 protein is CAWTSTDTQYF. The CDR3 nucleotides are TGTGCCTGGACTAGCACAGATACGCAGTATTTT.

This clonotype occurred a few times. The chain couples TRBV12-3 or TRBV12-4 to TRBJ1-2; D perhaps matches TRBD1 (6 bases). V shed 7 bases and J shed 4 bases, with 13 bases lying between them. The CDR3 totals 13 residues. CDR3 in DNA: TGTGCCAGCACAAGAGGACAGAGCTATGGCTACACCTTC. Protein sequence: CASTRGQSYGYTF.

This clonotype was observed a handful of times. Germline is not matched at one junction end, which may reflect a read error. The rearrangement links TRBV4-3 to TRBJ1-6; weak D call: TRBD1 (5 bases). Germline assignment: CDR1 LGHNA and CDR2 YSLEER. The CDR3 covers 15 residues. CDR3 sequence reads: CASRQGVGLGSPLHF. The CDR3 nucleotides read TGCGCCAGCAGACAAGGGGTGGGCCTAGGTTCACCCCTCCACTTT.

Worth noting for this clonotype: A much larger clone differs by one base, so this may be a read error. The chain links TRBV6-2 or TRBV6-3 to TRBJ1-1, with no clear D. CDR3 length: 13 amino acids. CDR1 is MNHEY and CDR2 is SVGEGT in the germline V gene. The CDR3 protein is CASSYLPTVEACF. DNA of the CDR3: TGTGCCAGCAGTTACCTCCCCACTGTGGAAGCTTGCTTT.